This entry lists 27 T cell receptor beta chains sequenced from one sample in a study of shared clonotypes between healthy human individuals. TCRdb's table, derived via immunoSEQ multiplex PCR, lists solely in-frame clones and lacks some. The sample holds about 2.4 million clones, under 95% seen once. Source material: naive CD4+ T cells from PBMCs. Subset denoted: CD45RA+ positively selected. The receptors here all came from a man aged 18 to 30 in good health. Some clones in this sample may be carry-over from other donors' samples.

J is TRBJ2-1 and V is TRBV7-3; D possibly uses TRBD1 or TRBD2 (6 bases each). V was shortened by 6 bases and J by 4 bases, with 16 bases between the two germline ends. Per germline, CDR1 SGHTA and CDR2 FQGTGA. The CDR3 is 15 residues long. DNA for the CDR3: TGTGCCAGCAGTTACCGGCGGGACAAATACAATGAGCAGTTCTTC. Translated, it gives CASSYRRDKYNEQFF.

The chain employs TRBV30 and TRBJ2-7; 8 positions agree with TRBD2. This CDR3 region has 11 residues. Germline V gene data show CDR1 as GTSNPN and CDR2 as SVGIG (reference sequence). J was trimmed by 4 bases and V by 8 bases; bases with no gene match: 4. CDR3 sequence (DNA): TGTGCCCTCGGGAGGGTATACGAGCAGTACTTC. Translation: CALGRVYEQYF.

The chain has TRBV27 and TRBJ1-1, with no clear D. Per germline, CDR1 MNHEY and CDR2 SMNVEV (reference sequence). The CDR3 has 14 amino acids. Deletions cut 0 bases from V and 4 bases from J, with 9 bases between. The CDR3 region is CASSLSMSGTEAFF. CDR3 sequence (DNA): TGTGCCAGCAGTTTATCGATGTCGGGCACTGAAGCTTTCTTT.

The chain uses TRBV7-3 and TRBJ1-6, with a possible D match to TRBD1 (5 bases). CDR3 length: 16 residues. Germline V CDR1 and CDR2: SGHTA, FQGTGA. Trimming took off 4 bases at V and 10 bases at J, with 20 bases between the two ends. The CDR3 DNA is TGTGCCAGCAGCTACCTCAGCGCGGGGGGTGGCTCACCCCTCCACTTT. Translated, it gives CASSYLSAGGGSPLHF. Full variable domain (missing parts from reference TRBV7-3 and TRBJ1-6): GAGVSQTPSNKVTEKGKYVELRCDPISGHTALYWYRQSLGQGPEFLIYFQGTGAADDSGLPNDRFFAVRPEGSVSTLKIQRTERGDSAVYLCASSYLSAGGGSPLHFGNGTRLTVT.

The CDR3 loop reads CASSFQQGANEKLFF. The DNA of the CDR3 is TGTGCCAGCAGCTTTCAACAGGGGGCTAATGAAAAACTGTTTTTT. The chain couples TRBV7-7 to TRBJ1-4; 8 bases line up with TRBD1. J lost 3 bases, V lost 3 bases, and 3 bases had no gene match. The CDR3 totals 15 residues. Germline CDR1 and CDR2: SSHAT and FNYEAQ (reference sequence).

The gene calls are TRBV5-1 and TRBJ1-4; TRBD1 is a possible D gene (5 bases). CDR3 size: 14 residues. Germline CDR1 SGHRS, CDR2 YFSETQ. V lost 4 bases and J lost 1, with 8 bases in between. The CDR3 DNA reads TGCGCCAGCAGCCGAGGGGAAACTAATGAAAAACTGTTTTTT. It yields the protein CASSRGETNEKLFF. The complete variable domain, with remaining parts taken from reference TRBV5-1 and TRBJ1-4, reads KAGVTQTPRYLIKTRGQQVTLSCSPISGHRSVSWYQQTPGQGLQFLFEYFSETQRNKGNFPGRFSGRQFSNSRSEMNVSTLELGDSALYLCASSRGETNEKLFFGSGTQLSVL.

This chain links TRBV25-1 with TRBJ1-5, with D possibly matching TRBD1 (5 bases). The length of the CDR3 is 15 residues. The V gene's germline CDR1 is MGHDK and CDR2 SYGVNS. The V end lost 4 bases, the J end lost 2 bases, and 12 bases lay between the germline ends. For the CDR3, the DNA is TGTGCCAGCAGTGCGGCGGGGGGAGGCAATCAGCCCCAGCATTTT. The encoded protein is CASSAAGGGNQPQHF.

The V gene is TRBV5-4, the J gene TRBJ2-1; tentative D call: TRBD1 (6 bases). The CDR3 runs to 14 residues. CDR1 SGHNT and CDR2 YYREEE come from the germline V gene (reference sequence). V lost 3 bases, J lost 8 bases, and 15 bases lay in between. The DNA of the CDR3 is TGTGCCAGCAGCTCGGCCGGGACAAGAGATGAGCAGTTCTTC. Amino acid sequence: CASSSAGTRDEQFF.

The V and J genes are TRBV6-6 and TRBJ1-1; D is perhaps TRBD1 (6 bases). The CDR3 length is 14 residues. The germline V gene has CDR1 MNHNY and CDR2 SVGAGI (reference sequence). Trimming pared 5 bases from V and 1 base from J, leaving 11 bases between. CDR3 sequence reads: CASSLQGRNTEAFF. In nucleotides, the CDR3 is TGTGCCAGCAGTCTACAGGGAAGGAACACTGAAGCTTTCTTT.

The chain recombines TRBV27 with TRBJ2-7, with 7 nucleotides matching TRBD1. This CDR3 contains 14 residues. V lost 6 bases and J lost 4; bases outside the gene matches: 9. Germline CDR1 MNHEY, CDR2 SMNVEV (reference sequence). CDR3 nucleotides: TGTGCCAGCAGAGCCGGGACAGCGACTTACGAGCAGTACTTC. This encodes CASRAGTATYEQYF.

This chain links TRBV18 with TRBJ1-1; no definite D call. CDR3 size: 12 residues. Germline CDR1 reads KGHSH; CDR2 reads LQKENI. With 3 bases removed from V and 7 bases from J, the gap between germline ends came to 9 bases. As DNA, the CDR3 is TGTGCCAGCTCACCTAATCAGGATGAAGCTTTCTTT. Residues: CASSPNQDEAFF. The full variable domain, completed using reference TRBV18 and TRBJ1-1, is NAGVMQNPRHLVRRRGQEARLRCSPMKGHSHVYWYRQLPEEGLKFMVYLQKENIIDESGMPKERFSAEFPKEGPSILRIQQVVRGDSAAYFCASSPNQDEAFFGQGTRLTVV.

The chain combines TRBV7-3 with TRBJ2-7; D remains ambiguous. Trimming shortened V by 1 base and J by 7 bases, and 14 bases separated the two germline ends. CDR1 SGHTA and CDR2 FQGTGA come from the germline V gene. The CDR3 is 14 amino acids. Here the CDR3 reads CASSLIPTSEEQYF. As DNA, the CDR3 is TGTGCCAGCAGCTTAATCCCGACTTCGGAAGAGCAGTACTTC.

This chain joins TRBV9 and TRBJ2-3; D is unclear. This CDR3 has 13 residues. Germline V lookup: CDR1 SGDLS, CDR2 YYNGEE. Trimming stripped 0 bases from V and 8 bases from J, with 10 bases between. As DNA, the CDR3 is TGTGCCAGCAGCGTAGTTTCAGAGCGTACGCAGTATTTT. Amino acids: CASSVVSERTQYF.

For this clone: The same CDR3 is also encoded by other DNA sequences in this sample. The chain uses TRBV9 and TRBJ2-5; 9 bases line up with TRBD1. J lost 3 bases, V lost 4 bases, and 4 bases had no gene match. This CDR3 has 14 amino acids. Germline V gene data show CDR1 as SGDLS and CDR2 as YYNGEE. For the CDR3, the DNA is TGTGCCAGCAGCCCTTGGACAGGGGAAGAGACCCAGTACTTC. This sequence encodes CASSPWTGEETQYF.

The gene calls are TRBV6-6 and TRBJ2-1, with D possibly being TRBD2 (6 bases). Trimming left V 4 bases short and J 7 bases short, with 14 bases between. The CDR3 totals 14 residues. The germline CDR1 and CDR2 sequences are MNHNY and SVGAGI (reference sequence). The CDR3 sequence is CASSFGGMKNEQFF. The CDR3 coding sequence is TGTGCCAGCAGTTTTGGCGGGATGAAAAATGAGCAGTTCTTC.

V and J are TRBV7-9 and TRBJ2-7, with 8 bases matching TRBD1. Germline CDR1 SEHNR, CDR2 FQNEAQ (reference sequence). The V gene end was trimmed by 5 bases and the J gene end by 5 bases; junction bases not matched to a gene: 14. CDR3 length: 16 residues. The CDR3 bases are TGTGCCAGCAGCCCCGGACAGGGCTCGAGGTGGGACGAGCAGTACTTC. Translated, it gives CASSPGQGSRWDEQYF.

The chain recombines TRBV6-5 with TRBJ2-7; D unclear. This CDR3 has 14 amino acids. The V end lost 5 bases, the J end lost 1 base, and 12 bases lay between the germline ends. Germline loops: CDR1 MNHEY, CDR2 SVGAGI. The CDR3 sequence: CASSRPDISYEQYF. DNA of the CDR3: TGTGCCAGCAGTCGGCCAGACATTTCCTACGAGCAGTACTTC.

This chain connects TRBV28 to TRBJ1-5; D ambiguous. The CDR3 length is 19 residues. Germline V gives CDR1 MDHEN, CDR2 SYDVKM. V shed 3 bases and J shed 1 base, with 22 bases lying between them. Written as DNA, the CDR3 is TGTGCCAGCAGTTTTTACCCCCTATTGGTCCCAGAGAGCAATCAGCCCCAGCATTTT. Translating gives CASSFYPLLVPESNQPQHF.

The chain uses TRBV6-4 and TRBJ2-3, with TRBD2 identical over 10 bases. V trimming: 0 bases; J trimming: 10 bases; junction bases outside the gene matches: 7. The CDR3 is 15 amino acids. Germline CDR1 and CDR2: MRHNA and SNTAGT. This CDR3 is CASSDSGTSARAQYF. Here the CDR3 DNA reads TGTGCCAGCAGTGACTCCGGGACTAGCGCCCGGGCGCAGTATTTT.

Worth noting for this clone: Other nucleotide sequences in the sample specify the same CDR3. The chain has TRBV18 and TRBJ1-1; a weak D match, TRBD1 (5 bases). CDR3 length equals 13 residues. Germline V lookup: CDR1 KGHSH, CDR2 LQKENI. V lost 4 bases and J 1 base, leaving 7 bases between the germline ends. The chain's CDR3 is CASSRQGNTEAFF. CDR3 DNA sequence: TGTGCCAGCTCACGGCAGGGGAACACTGAAGCTTTCTTT. Drawing the rest from reference TRBV18 and TRBJ1-1, the complete variable domain is NAGVMQNPRHLVRRRGQEARLRCSPMKGHSHVYWYRQLPEEGLKFMVYLQKENIIDESGMPKERFSAEFPKEGPSILRIQQVVRGDSAAYFCASSRQGNTEAFFGQGTRLTVV.

Regarding this clone: Different DNA sequences within this sample yield the same CDR3. J is TRBJ2-3 and V is TRBV18; no clear D gene. The CDR3 spans 14 residues. Between the trimmed V and J ends, which lost 1 base and 0 bases, there was a span of 5 bases. The germline V gene has CDR1 KGHSH and CDR2 LQKENI. The CDR3 nucleotides read TGTGCCAGCTCACCACTCGCCAGCACAGATACGCAGTATTTT. Amino acids: CASSPLASTDTQYF.

This chain uses TRBV11-2 with TRBJ1-4; 8 nucleotides line up with TRBD1. Germline V gene lookup returns CDR1 SGHAT and CDR2 FQNNGV. V lost 4 bases, J lost 8 bases, and 6 bases stayed unmatched. The CDR3 spans 14 residues. CDR3 DNA sequence: TGTGCCAGCAGCTCGGGACAGGATGGGGAAAAACTGTTTTTT. Translated: CASSSGQDGEKLFF.

Comments on this clone: Other DNA sequences from this sample encode an identical CDR3 as well. This chain links TRBV6-5 with TRBJ2-2; D is uncertain. The CDR3 is 12 residues long. Germline CDR1 reads MNHEY; CDR2 reads SVGAGI. Trimming left V 2 bases short and J 4 bases short, with 2 bases between. This chain's CDR3 is CASSYSTGELFF. The CDR3 coding sequence is TGTGCCAGCAGTTACAGCACCGGGGAGCTGTTTTTT.

The chain combines TRBV18 with TRBJ1-2; D unresolved. The germline V gene has CDR1 KGHSH and CDR2 LQKENI. The CDR3 consists of 18 residues. V dropped 1 base and J dropped 0 bases, with 18 bases sitting between them. CDR3 residues: CASSPLAALRTPNYGYTF. DNA for the CDR3: TGTGCCAGCTCACCACTTGCCGCATTAAGAACCCCTAACTATGGCTACACCTTC.

Note on this clone: Other nucleotide sequences in the sample specify the same CDR3. The V gene is TRBV7-9, the J gene TRBJ1-1; TRBD1 is a possible D gene (5 bases). Germline lookup yields CDR1 SEHNR and CDR2 FQNEAQ (reference sequence). This CDR3 has 13 residues. Trimming removed 3 bases from V and 2 bases from J, with 7 bases in between. The CDR3: CASSLTANTEAFF. CDR3 bases: TGTGCCAGCAGCTTGACAGCTAACACTGAAGCTTTCTTT.

With regard to this clone: In the same sample, other DNA sequences code for this CDR3. The chain carries TRBV27 and TRBJ2-5; D remains ambiguous. V was cut by 3 bases and J by 1 base, with 6 bases left in between. The germline V gene has CDR1 MNHEY and CDR2 SMNVEV (reference sequence). This CDR3 spans 13 amino acids. The CDR3 DNA sequence: TGTGCCAGCAGTTTGCCCCGCCAAGAGACCCAGTACTTC. Translated, it gives CASSLPRQETQYF.

The chain links TRBV7-2 to TRBJ1-1; D gene uncertain. The CDR3 extends over 15 amino acids. Germline assignment: CDR1 SGHTA and CDR2 FQGNSA. Trimming removed 3 bases at V and 10 bases at J, with 21 bases between. The chain's CDR3 is CASSFKISLTRRAFF. CDR3 DNA: TGTGCCAGCAGCTTTAAAATTAGTCTGACCCGAAGAGCTTTCTTT.